The 19 T cell receptor beta chains listed next were all sequenced from one sample in a study of Graves' ophthalmopathy and Graves' hyperthyroidism (dated by TCRdb to the late 2010s). The sample was run on an Illumina HiSeq 2000. TCR beta CDR3 regions were amplified from RNA transcripts for repertoire sequencing. A first-round RT-PCR used HTBI primers with the Qiagen OneStep RT-PCR kit, followed by a second-round multiplex PCR, size selection and purification. TCRdb trimmed public reads at Q25 via fastp, called clones via MiXCR and kept in-frame beta chains. Rows with a matching CDR3 protein are joined into one entry that keeps the most common DNA and genes. This sample comprises 350,000 to 400,000 distinct CDR3 sequences, around 19% of them detected only once. The ten largest clones represent approximately 1.4% of the sample. The sequenced sample was peripheral blood. The receptors derive from a woman under 30 with Graves' ophthalmopathy. Donor details come from another sample of the same person, matched by shared clones.

CDR3 loop: CSARPTSGLAGFYEQYF. As DNA, the CDR3 is TGCAGTGCTAGACCTACCTCGGGACTAGCGGGATTCTACGAGCAGTACTTC. The chain uses TRBV20-1 and TRBJ2-7; 13 nucleotides agree with TRBD2. The ends lost 2 bases at V and 3 bases at J; junction bases unmatched: 10. Germline CDR1 reads DFQATT; CDR2 reads SNEGSKA (reference sequence). This CDR3 is 17 amino acids long.

This clonotype was seen many times. This chain links TRBV12-3 or TRBV12-4 with TRBJ1-5; D not certain. V lost 6 bases, J lost 3 bases, and 18 bases lay in between. CDR3 length: 16 amino acids. The CDR3 reads CASSPRAGRLNQPQHF. As DNA, the CDR3 is TGTGCCAGCAGCCCACGGGCCGGCAGGCTCAATCAGCCCCAGCATTTT.

This clonotype was counted ten times or more. The rearrangement uses TRBV30 and TRBJ2-7, with D tentatively TRBD2 (5 bases). The ends were cut back, 0 bases at V and 6 bases at J, with 21 bases in the middle. The length of the CDR3 is 16 residues. Germline lookup yields CDR1 GTSNPN and CDR2 SVGIG (reference sequence). CDR3 DNA: TGTGCCTGGAGTGTATGGCGAGGCGCCCGGGATGTCGAGCAGTACTTC. Protein product: CAWSVWRGARDVEQYF.

This clonotype was detected many times. The rearrangement joins TRBV7-8 to TRBJ2-2; D unresolved. CDR3 length: 16 amino acids. V gave up 7 bases and J gave up 3 bases, with 18 bases separating them. Germline loops: CDR1 SGHVS, CDR2 FQNEAQ. This CDR3 is CASTDPDRLHTGELFF. CDR3 DNA sequence: TGTGCCAGCACCGACCCCGACCGGCTCCACACCGGGGAGCTGTTTTTT.

The sample holds many counts of this clonotype. The chain joins TRBV11-2 to TRBJ2-7, with D perhaps given as TRBD1 or TRBD2 (5 bases each). Looked up from germline, CDR1 is SGHAT and CDR2 is FQNNGV. The CDR3 extends over 15 amino acids. V was trimmed by 5 bases and J by 2 bases, leaving 16 bases between them. In nucleotides, the CDR3 is TGTGCCAGCAGCCGCGCCGGGACGGTGACCTACGAGCAGTACTTC. Its translation is CASSRAGTVTYEQYF. The variable domain in full, completed from reference TRBV11-2 and TRBJ2-7, reads EAGVAQSPRYKIIEKRQSVAFWCNPISGHATLYWYQQILGQGPKLLIQFQNNGVVDDSQLPKDRFSAERLKGVDSTLKIQPAKLEDSAVYLCASSRAGTVTYEQYFGPGTRLTVT.

This clonotype was seen many times. The gene calls are TRBV11-2 and TRBJ2-5; the D is unclear. V gave up 3 bases and J gave up 2 bases, with 13 bases separating them. The CDR3 length is 15 residues. Germline CDR1 is SGHAT and CDR2 is FQNNGV. The CDR3 region has the DNA TGTGCCAGCAGCTTTGTTCTTGGGAAACAAGAGACCCAGTACTTC. It codes for CASSFVLGKQETQYF.

The genes are TRBV11-2 and TRBJ2-7, with 8 bases that match TRBD1. Germline CDR1 is SGHAT and CDR2 is FQNNGV. V dropped 4 bases and J dropped 0; count of bases not matched to a gene: 8. The CDR3 is made up of 16 amino acids. CDR3 region: CASSSTRTGSSYEQYF. DNA for the CDR3: TGTGCCAGCAGCTCCACCCGGACAGGGAGCTCCTACGAGCAGTACTTC.

This clonotype occurred many times. The rearrangement uses TRBV6-1 and TRBJ2-7; TRBD1 aligns across 7 bases. The CDR3 totals 14 residues. V trimming: 7 bases; J trimming: 2 bases; junction bases outside the gene matches: 8. Germline CDR1 MNHNS, CDR2 SASEGT. CDR3: CASTTVGTAYEQYF. CDR3 DNA: TGTGCCAGCACAACCGTCGGGACAGCCTACGAGCAGTACTTC.

This chain uses TRBV6-2 or TRBV6-3 with TRBJ2-5; 12 positions agree with TRBD2. The J call could be wrong; TRBJ2-7 is a better fit for the DNA end. CDR3 length equals 16 residues. Germline lookup yields CDR1 MNHEY and CDR2 SVGEGT. The CDR3 DNA sequence: TGTGCCAGCGGACTTGGAGTTGGACTAGCGGGATACGAGCAGTACTTC. It specifies CASGLGVGLAGYEQYF.

This clonotype was counted between two and nine times. The chain combines TRBV6-2 or TRBV6-3 with TRBJ1-2, with D maybe TRBD1 (6 bases). Trimming removed 2 bases from V and 4 bases from J, with 17 bases in between. This CDR3 has 16 residues. Germline CDR1 is MNHEY and CDR2 is SVGEGT. CDR3 sequence: CASSYPRGGRTYGYTF. In DNA form, the CDR3 reads TGTGCCAGCAGTTACCCGAGGGGGGGACGGACCTATGGCTACACCTTC.

This clonotype was counted between two and nine times. This rearrangement joins TRBV18 to TRBJ1-5, with a tentative D call TRBD1 (6 bases). This CDR3 has 14 residues. Germline lookup yields CDR1 KGHSH and CDR2 LQKENI. With 3 bases removed from V and 4 bases from J, the gap between germline ends came to 10 bases. This chain's CDR3 is CASSPVRGNQPQHF. In DNA, the CDR3 is TGTGCCAGCTCACCGGTCAGGGGAAATCAGCCCCAGCATTTT.

The chain carries TRBV6-1 and TRBJ2-7; the D is unclear. V was pared by 6 bases and J by 5 bases, with 8 bases between. Per the germline V gene, CDR1 is MNHNS and CDR2 is SASEGT. This CDR3 has 11 residues. The CDR3 reads CASSNSNEQYF. For the CDR3, the DNA is TGTGCCAGCAGCAACAGTAACGAGCAGTACTTC.

As for this clonotype: One end of the junction is discordant with germline, which a read error may explain. This rearrangement joins TRBV6-5 to TRBJ1-3; D is uncertain. The length of the CDR3 is 17 residues. Germline CDR1 is MNHEY and CDR2 is SVGAGI. CDR3 in amino acids: CASSYSSRPGSGNTVYF. Written as DNA, the CDR3 is TGTGCCAGCAGTTACTCGAGTAGGCCAGGTTCTGGAAACACCGTATATTTT.

This clonotype was counted ten times or more. The chain carries TRBV5-1 and TRBJ2-7; 7 bases fit TRBD2. Germline CDR1 is SGHRS and CDR2 is YFSETQ. The V gene end was trimmed by 1 base and the J gene end by 3 bases; junction bases not matched to a gene: 4. This CDR3 region has 14 residues. The CDR3 DNA follows: TGCGCCAGCAGCTTGAAAACTAGCGTCTACGAGCAGTACTTC. Amino acid sequence: CASSLKTSVYEQYF.

This clonotype was observed at least ten times. V is TRBV6-9 and J is TRBJ2-7; D not certain. Germline loops: CDR1 MNHGY, CDR2 SVAAGI. The CDR3 has 13 amino acids. V was clipped by 7 bases and J by 7 bases, with 17 bases between them. In nucleotides, the CDR3 is TGTGCCAGCACTAATTCGGACCAGATGGAGCAGTACTTC. This translates into CASTNSDQMEQYF.

This clonotype occurred many times. This chain connects TRBV7-2 to TRBJ2-2, with D unresolved. Germline V lookup: CDR1 SGHTA, CDR2 FQGNSA. This CDR3 has 11 residues. The CDR3 protein is CGVGNTGELFF. The CDR3 bases are TGTGGAGTGGGGAACACCGGGGAGCTGTTTTTT.

The chain couples TRBV6-1 to TRBJ2-7, with 9 bases aligning to TRBD1. CDR1 and CDR2 from the germline V gene are MNHNS and SASEGT. There are 15 residues in the CDR3. V lost 1 base, J lost 5 bases, and 6 bases stayed unmatched. CDR3 loop: CASSEEGQGNDEQYF. The CDR3 region has the DNA TGTGCCAGCAGTGAAGAGGGACAGGGTAACGACGAGCAGTACTTC.

This rearrangement joins TRBV28 to TRBJ1-2; 12 nucleotides match TRBD1. The V gene end was trimmed by 5 bases and the J gene end by 4 bases; junction bases not matched to a gene: 5. Germline CDR1 is MDHEN and CDR2 is SYDVKM. The CDR3 length is 15 residues. The CDR3 protein is CASSLGTGGGYGYTF. The CDR3 coding sequence is TGTGCCAGCAGTCTCGGGACAGGGGGCGGCTATGGCTACACCTTC.

To note about this clonotype: This may stem from a read error, because a much larger clone lies one nucleotide away. The J gene is TRBJ2-2, the V gene TRBV30; D may be TRBD1 or TRBD2 (6 bases each). The CDR3 runs to 15 residues. Germline values: CDR1 GTSNPN, CDR2 SVGIG (reference sequence). The CDR3 DNA reads TGTGCCTGGAGTCCAGACAGGCGGGACCTCGGGGAGCTGTCTTTT. Translating gives CAWSPDRRDLGELSF. Based on the CDR3 plus reference TRBV30 and TRBJ2-2, the full variable domain is SQTIHQWPATLVQPVGSPLSLECTVEGTSNPNLYWYRQAAGRGLQLLFYSVGIGQISSEVPQNLSASRPQDRQFILSSKKLLLSDSGFYLCAWSPDRRDLGELSFGEGSRLTVL.